Described below is a single T cell receptor (beta chain) sequence and its context. Antigen: not known. TCRdb's table, derived via immunoSEQ multiplex PCR, lists solely in-frame clones and lacks some. The sample comprises 99,000 or so clones, 85% to 95% of which are singletons, and 0.069% rests with the top ten. The CDR3 spans 16 residues. Germline CDR1 SGHNT, CDR2 YYREEE (reference sequence). With V trimmed by 2 bases and J by 4 bases, 10 bases remained unmatched. The data were taken from a study of graft-versus-host responses after intestinal transplantation. Study-level information: Induction using anti-thymocyte globulin, followed by tacrolimus and steroids for approximately 3 years, was given to all recipients.

Findings and caveats of the study: The marrow of recipients harbored GvH clones, and ileum or blood showed some of them first. Among circulating GvH clones, peak levels were associated with early post-transplant declines in HvG clones.

This TCR came from a human donor who was the organ donor for an intestinal transplant. V and J are TRBV5-4 and TRBJ1-2; 8 bases agree with TRBD1. The source material was unstimulated CD8+ T cells sorted from spleen or lymph node cells, sampled before transplant. The CDR3 DNA reads as TGTGCCAGCAGCTTAAAAGAGACAGGGGCTCTCTATGGCTACACCTTC. Encoded protein: CASSLKETGALYGYTF.